Presented here are 4 T cell receptor beta chains from one specimen sequenced in a study of cytomegalovirus exposure and HLA in healthy donors. The PCR made use of 60 Vbeta and 13 Jbeta primers. This table comes from immunoSEQ multiplex PCR, and its TCRdb copy is limited to in-frame clones, with some not included. Here the sample spans 140,000 to 150,000 clones, around two thirds being singletons. The sample comprised PBMCs. Receptors originate from a male donor in good health and CMV-seronegative.

The rearrangement links TRBV2 to TRBJ2-5, with 7 bases lining up with TRBD2. The better agreement between TRBJ2-7 and the DNA end casts doubt on the J call. The germline V gene has CDR1 SNHLY and CDR2 FYNNEI. The length of the CDR3 is 14 residues. In DNA form, the CDR3 reads TGTGCCAGCAACCCCAATGGGGGGGGAAACGAGCAGTACTTC. Translated, it gives CASNPNGGGNEQYF.

This clone was observed a handful of times. DNA of the CDR3: TGTGCCAGCAGTTACACAGGGATCGAGCAGTACTTC. Translation gives CASSYTGIEQYF. The rearrangement uses TRBV6-6 and TRBJ2-7; maybe TRBD1 (6 bases). CDR3 length equals 12 residues. V was trimmed by 2 bases and J by 6 bases, leaving 8 bases between them. Germline CDR1 is MNHNY and CDR2 is SVGAGI (reference sequence).

The chain is built from TRBV9 and TRBJ1-4; D not resolved. This CDR3 spans 13 amino acids. Per germline, CDR1 SGDLS and CDR2 YYNGEE. Trimming shortened V by 0 bases and J by 8 bases, and 8 bases separated the two germline ends. The CDR3 loop reads CASSVGRGEKLFF. The CDR3 DNA is TGTGCCAGCAGCGTAGGAAGAGGCGAAAAACTGTTTTTT. The complete variable domain, with remaining parts taken from reference TRBV9 and TRBJ1-4, reads DSGVTQTPKHLITATGQRVTLRCSPRSGDLSVYWYQQSLDQGLQFLIQYYNGEERAKGNILERFSAQQFPDLHSELNLSSLELGDSALYFCASSVGRGEKLFFGSGTQLSVL.

The rearrangement uses TRBV29-1 and TRBJ1-2, with 8 bases aligning to TRBD1. The CDR3 loop spans 14 amino acids. Per the germline V gene, CDR1 is SQVTM and CDR2 is ANQGSEA. V shed 6 bases, J shed 12 bases, and the junction held 18 bases outside the gene matches. The CDR3 nucleotides read TGCAGCGTCACCCCGCCGGGACAGGTCTGCGGGGACACCTTC. It codes for CSVTPPGQVCGDTF. The variable domain in full, with the rest retrieved from reference TRBV29-1 and TRBJ1-2, is SAVISQKPSRDICQRGTSLTIQCQVDSQVTMMFWYRQQPGQSLTLIATANQGSEATYESGFVIDKFPISRPNLTFSTLTVSNMSPEDSSIYLCSVTPPGQVCGDTFGSGTRLTVV.